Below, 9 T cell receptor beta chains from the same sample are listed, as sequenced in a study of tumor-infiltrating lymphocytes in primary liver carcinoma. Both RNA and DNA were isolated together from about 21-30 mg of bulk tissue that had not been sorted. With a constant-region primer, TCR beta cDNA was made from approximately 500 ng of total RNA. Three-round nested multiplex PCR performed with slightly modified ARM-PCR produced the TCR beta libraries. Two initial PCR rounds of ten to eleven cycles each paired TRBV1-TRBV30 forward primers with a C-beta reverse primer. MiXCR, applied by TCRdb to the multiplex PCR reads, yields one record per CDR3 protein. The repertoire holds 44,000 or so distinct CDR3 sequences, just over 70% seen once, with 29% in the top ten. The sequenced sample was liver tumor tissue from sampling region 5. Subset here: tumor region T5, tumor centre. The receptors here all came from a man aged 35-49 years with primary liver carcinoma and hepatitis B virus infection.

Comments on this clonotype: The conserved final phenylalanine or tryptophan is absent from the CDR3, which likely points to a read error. CDR3 protein: CTSSPSTGGNTIYY. CDR3 DNA: TGTACCAGCAGCCCCTCGACAGGAGGAAACACGATATATTAT. The V call is TRBV11-2, the J call TRBJ1-3; D is possibly TRBD1 (6 bases). The V gene's germline CDR1 is SGHAT and CDR2 FQNNGV. The CDR3 spans 14 residues.

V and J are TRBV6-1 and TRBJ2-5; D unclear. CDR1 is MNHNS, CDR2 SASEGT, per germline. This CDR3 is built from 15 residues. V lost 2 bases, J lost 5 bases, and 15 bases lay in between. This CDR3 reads CASSERAPHEETQYF. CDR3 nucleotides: TGTGCCAGCAGTGAAAGGGCTCCGCATGAGGAGACCCAGTACTTC.

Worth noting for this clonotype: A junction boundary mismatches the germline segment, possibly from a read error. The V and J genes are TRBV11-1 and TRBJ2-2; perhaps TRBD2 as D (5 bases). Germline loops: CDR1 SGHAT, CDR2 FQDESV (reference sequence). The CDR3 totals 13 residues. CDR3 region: CVSSLGSTGELSF. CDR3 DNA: TGTGTCAGCAGTTTAGGAAGCACCGGGGAGCTGTCTTTT.

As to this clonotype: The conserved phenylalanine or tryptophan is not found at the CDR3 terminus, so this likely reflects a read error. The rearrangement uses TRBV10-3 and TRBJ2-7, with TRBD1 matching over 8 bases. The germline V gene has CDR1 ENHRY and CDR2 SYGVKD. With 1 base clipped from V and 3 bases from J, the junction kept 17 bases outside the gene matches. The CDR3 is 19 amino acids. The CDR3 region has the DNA TGTGCCATCAGTGAGTTCCCCCTTCAGACCGGGACAGGAAACTACGAGCAGTACTTA. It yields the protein CAISEFPLQTGTGNYEQYL.

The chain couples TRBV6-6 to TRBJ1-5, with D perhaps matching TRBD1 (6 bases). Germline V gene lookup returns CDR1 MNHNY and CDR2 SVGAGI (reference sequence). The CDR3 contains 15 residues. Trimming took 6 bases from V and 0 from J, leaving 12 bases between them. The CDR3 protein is CASRPRTDSNQPQHF. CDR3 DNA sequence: TGTGCCAGCAGACCCAGGACAGATAGCAATCAGCCCCAGCATTTT.

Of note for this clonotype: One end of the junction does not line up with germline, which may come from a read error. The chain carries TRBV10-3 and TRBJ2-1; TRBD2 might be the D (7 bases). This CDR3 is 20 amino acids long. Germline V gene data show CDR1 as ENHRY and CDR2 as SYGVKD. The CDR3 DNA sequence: TGTGCCATCAGTGAATCGCCCGGACGGGGGGCTAGGACCTCCTACAATGAGCAGCCCTTC. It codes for CAISESPGRGARTSYNEQPF.

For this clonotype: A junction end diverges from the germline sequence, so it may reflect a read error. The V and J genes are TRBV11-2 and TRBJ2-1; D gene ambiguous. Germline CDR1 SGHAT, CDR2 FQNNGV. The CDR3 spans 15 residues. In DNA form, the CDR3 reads TGTGCCAGCAGCATAACTTTGAGCTCCCACAATGAACAGTTCTTC. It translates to CASSITLSSHNEQFF.

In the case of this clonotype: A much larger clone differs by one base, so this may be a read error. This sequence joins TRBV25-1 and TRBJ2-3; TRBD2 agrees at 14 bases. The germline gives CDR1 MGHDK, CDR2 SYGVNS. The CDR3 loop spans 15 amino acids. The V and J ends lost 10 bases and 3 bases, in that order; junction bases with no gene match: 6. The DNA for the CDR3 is TGTGCCATGTCCGGGACTAGCGGGAGAACAGATACGCAGTATTTT. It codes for CAMSGTSGRTDTQYF.

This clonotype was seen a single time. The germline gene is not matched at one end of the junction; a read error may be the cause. The CDR3 here is CSVECNNEQSF. CDR3 nucleotides: TGCAGCGTTGAATGTAACAATGAGCAGTCCTTC. The genes are TRBV29-1 and TRBJ2-1; no clear D gene. This CDR3 is 11 amino acids long. The germline V gene has CDR1 SQVTM and CDR2 ANQGSEA.